The clone carrying this T cell receptor (beta chain) was seen a few times. Its antigen is still unknown. These data come from a study of Ad26.COV2.S vaccination and SARS-CoV-2 variants. General study points: A substantial breadth of spike-specific CD8+ and CD4+ T cell responses after vaccination has been reported. Spike-specific TCR breadth was greater after Ad26.COV2.S than placebo. Participants given vaccine showed non-spike TCR breadth similar to that of placebo recipients.

Assay: immunoSEQ multiplex PCR; the TCRdb copy retains only in-frame clones and omits some. The profile shows some 480,000 clones, roughly 85% of them singletons. The sample's treatment: 15 to 20 received Ad26.COV2.S at low or high dose, single or two shots; roughly five received placebo; per-sample allocation not given. At day 63 after the first vaccine or placebo injection, samples were drawn. In Boston, an adult donor aged 18-55 years took part. Germline CDR1 is MNHEY and CDR2 is SMNVEV (reference sequence). J lost 7 bases, V lost 6 bases, and 8 bases had no gene match. The length of the CDR3 is 15 residues.

This clonotype was obtained from a person between 18 and 59 years old who received the Ad26.COV2.S COVID-19 vaccine or a placebo. The chain links TRBV27 to TRBJ2-1; 11 bases fit TRBD1. The specimen was peripheral blood, collected in a trial of Ad26.COV2.S vaccine versus placebo. The CDR3 is CASSLGQGVGNEQFF. The CDR3 region has the DNA TGTGCCAGCAGCCTGGGACAGGGGGTCGGGAATGAGCAGTTCTTC.